Listed below are T cell receptor beta chains from one sample, sequenced in a study of control samples from healthy donors and cancer patients. Sequencing used immunoSEQ multiplex PCR; TCRdb keeps in-frame clones, though not all of them. The sample lists 190,000 or so clones, around 93% occurring once. The sample taken for sequencing was blood. These receptors all come from a man aged 18 to 35 in good health. Both conserved end residues are part of each CDR3. A D gene is named only where the DNA matches it firmly. Clone sizes are given selectively: once, few, many, or a class where the clone is expanded.

NA,TRBV5-4,TRBJ1-6,TRBD1,CASSLGQGAPVHF,TGTGCCAGCAGCTTGGGACAGGGGGCCCCGGTACACTTT
NA,TRBV24-1,TRBJ1-2,TRBD1,CATSELRTGRKPVCYGYTF,TGTGCCACCAGTGAACTGCGGACAGGAAGAAAACCCGTTTGCTATGGCTACACCTTC
NA,TRBV27,TRBJ2-1,NA,CASSPLSVGNEQFF,TGTGCCAGCAGTCCCCTTAGTGTGGGAAATGAGCAGTTCTTC
NA,TRBV2,TRBJ1-4,TRBD1,CASQGGYEKLFF,TGTGCCAGCCAGGGGGGATATGAAAAACTGTTTTTT
NA,TRBV6-5,TRBJ2-1,NA,CASSYSLTDYNEQFF,TGTGCCAGCAGTTACTCCTTGACAGATTACAATGAGCAGTTCTTC
NA,TRBV11-2,TRBJ2-3,NA,CASSLVGATDTQYF,TGTGCCAGCAGCTTAGTCGGAGCCACAGATACGCAGTATTTT
NA,TRBV2,TRBJ1-4,TRBD1,CASSRQGSNEKLFF,TGTGCCAGCAGCCGACAGGGGTCTAATGAAAAACTGTTTTTT
NA,TRBV10-3,TRBJ1-4,NA,CAISERGGDEKLFF,TGTGCCATCAGTGAGCGGGGTGGGGATGAAAAACTGTTTTTT
NA,TRBV9,TRBJ1-2,NA,CASSVADDYGYTF,TGTGCCAGCAGCGTAGCGGATGACTATGGCTACACCTTC
NA,TRBV10-1,TRBJ2-1,TRBD1,CASSDPDRAQFF,TGCGCCAGCAGTGACCCAGACAGGGCTCAGTTCTTC
NA,TRBV14,TRBJ1-6,NA,CASSQERLGGALHF,TGTGCCAGCAGCCAAGAGAGGCTCGGAGGGGCCCTCCACTTT
once,TRBV9,TRBJ1-2,TRBD1,CASSVAPGQGGGYTF,TGTGCCAGCAGCGTAGCCCCGGGACAGGGAGGGGGCTACACCTTC
NA,TRBV7-2,TRBJ2-7,TRBD2,CASSLFGGGAYEQYF,TGTGCCAGCAGCTTGTTCGGCGGGGGGGCCTACGAGCAGTACTTC
NA,TRBV9,TRBJ1-2,NA,CASSTDLPGWSNYTF,TGTGCCAGCAGCACCGACTTGCCAGGGTGGAGCAACTACACCTTC
NA,TRBV3-1/TRBV3-2,TRBJ2-7,NA,CASSQGLVDEQYF,TGTGCCAGCAGCCAAGGGTTAGTAGACGAGCAGTACTTC
NA,TRBV6-2/TRBV6-3,TRBJ1-5,NA,CASSKGRSNQPQHF,TGTGCCAGCAGCAAAGGTAGAAGCAATCAGCCCCAGCATTTT
NA,TRBV27,TRBJ1-1,NA,CASSPLGTGPNTEAFF,TGTGCCAGCAGTCCCCTCGGTACGGGACCGAACACTGAAGCTTTCTTT
once,TRBV10-2,TRBJ1-1,TRBD1,CASSEKDRGNTEAFF,TGCGCCAGCAGTGAGAAAGACAGGGGAAACACTGAAGCTTTCTTT
NA,TRBV18,TRBJ2-7,NA,CASSPPYSRPEQYF,TGTGCCAGCTCACCACCCTACTCTAGGCCCGAGCAGTACTTC
NA,TRBV5-1,TRBJ1-1,NA,CASSLAGGGTEAFF,TGCGCCAGCAGCTTGGCCGGGGGGGGGACTGAAGCTTTCTTT
NA,TRBV7-9,TRBJ1-3,NA,CASSEWTASSGNTIYF,TGTGCCAGCAGCGAGTGGACAGCGAGCTCTGGAAACACCATATATTTT
NA,TRBV29-1,TRBJ1-2,TRBD1,CSVDPGQQRGYGYTF,TGCAGCGTAGACCCGGGACAGCAGAGGGGCTATGGCTACACCTTC
NA,TRBV15,TRBJ1-6,NA,CATSSRGRLNSPLHF,TGTGCCACCAGTTCCCGGGGAAGGCTCAATTCACCCCTCCACTTT
NA,TRBV9,TRBJ2-2,NA,CASSADWTDTGELFF,TGTGCCAGCAGCGCCGACTGGACGGACACCGGGGAGCTGTTTTTT
NA,TRBV28,TRBJ1-1,NA,CASSGSTEAFF,TGTGCCAGCAGTGGGAGCACTGAAGCTTTCTTT
NA,TRBV29-1,TRBJ2-7,TRBD1,CSVESLTGDEQYF,TGCAGCGTCGAGAGCCTAACAGGGGACGAGCAGTACTTC